The rows below give T cell receptor beta chains drawn from one sample of a study of blood T cells in healthy people across ages. TCRdb re-derived calls from the 5' RACE reads in MiXCR, one entry per CDR3 protein. The repertoire consists of over 1.5 million distinct CDR3 sequences, with roughly 49% occurring once and the leading ten covering around 2.1%. The sample was blood. These receptors were collected from a woman in her thirties or forties in good health. CDR3s include the opening cysteine and the closing phenylalanine or tryptophan.

v_call	j_call	cdr3_aa
TRBV7-2	TRBJ2-5	CASSSGTGGETQYF
TRBV4-3	TRBJ2-3	CASSPGWLGLAGGRDTQYF
TRBV14	TRBJ2-7	CASSQVRGISYEQYF
TRBV9	TRBJ2-1	CASSGIWEGSRGNEQFF
TRBV28	TRBJ1-2	CASRSVDRLGGYTF
TRBV7-2	TRBJ2-4	CASSFRDTIAKNIQYF
TRBV11-2	TRBJ2-3	CASSRPERGIDTQYF
TRBV25-1	TRBJ2-1	CASSGFGAGLSGGAWDEQFF
TRBV14	TRBJ2-1	CASSQDRDRGSHEQFF
TRBV5-1	TRBJ2-3	CASSPLGVTQYF
TRBV6-1	TRBJ2-3	CAGTSGGAVETDTQYF
TRBV6-1	TRBJ1-5	CASGAIGGEGNQPQHF
TRBV12-3/TRBV12-4	TRBJ2-1	CASSPGWGINEQFF
TRBV20-1	TRBJ2-1	CSASLAGGPNGEQFF
TRBV10-2	TRBJ2-1	CANAPDRVDEQFF
TRBV5-1	-	CASSFEGIGYNEQYF
TRBV9	TRBJ2-3	CASSVGPGSTDTQYF
TRBV5-1	TRBJ1-6	CASSLESSYNSPLHF
TRBV7-2	TRBJ2-1	CASSAGLAGGNEQFF
TRBV28	TRBJ1-6	CASSFPGHANSPLHF
TRBV9	TRBJ2-3	CASSVESGAFYTQYF
TRBV12-3/TRBV12-4	TRBJ2-7	CASSPGTSLTYEQYF
TRBV5-1	TRBJ2-1	CASTTGTGNEQFF
TRBV20-1	TRBJ2-5	CSARPGKETQYF
TRBV7-9	TRBJ2-7	CASSSRGDRGSYEQYF
TRBV9	TRBJ1-4	CASSAQGAVTNEKLFF
TRBV20-1	TRBJ2-3	CSAREKLRGQLTDTQYF
TRBV12-3/TRBV12-4	TRBJ2-1	CASSLARGLAGGYNEQFF
TRBV5-6	TRBJ1-2	CASSVGTLYGYTF
TRBV29-1	TRBJ1-2	CSADVGRGQGAEGYTF